The 19 T cell receptor delta chains given below trace back to one sample, sequenced in a study of in vitro expanded adult blood gammadelta T cells. TCRdb used CATT to re-call clones from the 5' RACE reads. The repertoire has about 500 delta-chain clones, roughly a third of them found once; the top ten carry around 39%. These receptors' targets are unknown. Live CD3+ TCRgammadelta+ Vgamma9+ Vdelta2+ T cells were FACS-sorted after expansion. Before expansion, PBMC got 1 uM zoledronate for one day and were washed three times. Cultures were expanded for around 14 days, with IL-2 added every 3 to 4 days. The source material was gamma-delta T cells from peripheral blood expanded in culture, sampled from an in vitro culture stimulated with zoledronate. These receptors were taken from an adult in good health.

On this clone itself: TCRdb shows a much larger clone's protein in place of this DNA's translation, and the two differ at residue 7, likely through a read error; the protein shown is translated from the DNA. The CDR3 DNA reads TGTGCCTGTGACACTACTAGGGGAAGCTCCTGGGACACCCGACAGATGTTTTTC. Its translation is CACDTTRGSSWDTRQMFF. This rearrangement joins TRDV2 to TRDJ3; a weak D match, TRDD3 (5 bases). TCRdb offers no J gene call, so here the DNA was matched to germline to obtain one. Trimming removed 1 base at V and 0 bases at J, with 12 bases between. The CDR3 spans 18 residues. Germline CDR1 and CDR2: GEAIGNYY and EKD.

With respect to this clone: A far larger clone is off by one base, so a read error is likely. The V call is TRDV2, the J call TRDJ1; 11 bases are shared with TRDD3. Germline matching of the DNA provided the J gene here, since TCRdb leaves it blank. The ends lost 6 bases at V and 1 base at J; junction bases unmatched: 15. The CDR3 consists of 18 residues. The germline CDR1 and CDR2 sequences are GEAIGNYY and EKD. The chain's CDR3 is CACLPLLGDKGVTDKLIF. The CDR3 region has the DNA TGTGCCTGTTTACCCTTACTGGGGGATAAAGGGGTCACCGATAAACTCATCTTT.

This clone is hyperexpanded (1% or more) in the sample. V is TRDV2 and J is TRDJ2; 13 positions match TRDD3. The CDR3 consists of 17 residues. V lost 0 bases and J lost 4; bases outside the gene matches: 4. From germline, CDR1 is GEAIGNYY and CDR2 EKD. CDR3 residues: CACDTVLGDTGTAQLFF. The DNA of the CDR3 is TGTGCCTGTGACACCGTACTGGGGGATACGGGGACAGCACAACTCTTCTTT.

With respect to this clone: TCRdb's listed protein matches a much larger clone and diverges from this DNA's translation at residue 14, likely through a read error; the protein shown comes from the DNA. V gene TRDV2 was called; the J gene was not; whether TRDD3, the table's D call, matches the DNA was not checked. Germline V CDR1 and CDR2: GEAIGNYY, EKD. The CDR3 has 16 amino acids. The CDR3 DNA sequence: TGTGCCTGTGACACTTTACTGGGGGATGGAGGCGATAAACGCATCTTT. Its translation: CACDTLLGDGGDKRIF.

This clone is labeled as large. Other DNA sequences from this sample encode an identical CDR3 as well. The rearrangement links TRDV2 to TRDJ1; 9 bases match TRDD3. This CDR3 spans 17 amino acids. Germline assignment: CDR1 GEAIGNYY and CDR2 EKD. V shed 3 bases and J 0 bases; nucleotides not matched to a gene: 10. This CDR3 is CACDPVLGETYTDKLIF. CDR3 bases: TGTGCCTGTGACCCGGTACTGGGGGAGACGTACACCGATAAACTCATCTTT.

Of note for this clone: A far larger clone is just one base off, so this is likely a read error. Other DNA sequences in the sample encode the same CDR3. The CDR3 region is CACDTVLGSRKGLTDKLIF. CDR3 DNA: TGTGCCTGTGACACCGTACTGGGGTCCCGCAAGGGCCTCACAGATAAACTCATCTTT. The chain recombines TRDV2 with TRDJ1, with 7 bases matching TRDD3. The J gene comes from matching the DNA to germline here; TCRdb lacks it. Trimming took 0 bases from V and 5 from J; bases not matched to a gene: 20. The CDR3 is 19 residues long. CDR1 and CDR2 (germline): GEAIGNYY, EKD.

As concerns this clone: Given a far larger clone just one base away, this is likely a sequencing read error. The chain is built from TRDV2 and TRDJ1, with 9 nucleotides matching TRDD3. The J gene, left out of TCRdb, was set here by checking the DNA against germline. The CDR3 has 23 residues. V dropped 0 bases and J dropped 4; count of bases not matched to a gene: 29. In germline, CDR1 is GEAIGNYY, CDR2 EKD. The DNA for the CDR3 is TGTGCCTGTGACACCGTTCGTCCTACTCCCGGGGGATACAAGACAGAGAACATCGATAAACTCATCTTT. It is translated as CACDTVRPTPGGYKTENIDKLIF.

This clone is classed as large. The same CDR3 also results from other DNA sequences found in this sample. This chain joins TRDV2 and TRDJ3; 9 nucleotides agree with TRDD3. This CDR3 has 18 residues. The germline V gene has CDR1 GEAIGNYY and CDR2 EKD. Trimming removed 1 base from V and 0 bases from J; junction bases left unmatched: 3. The CDR3 DNA sequence: TGTGCCTGTGACACTGGGGATACGCTCTCCTGGGACACCCGACAGATGTTTTTC. Amino acid sequence: CACDTGDTLSWDTRQMFF.

This clone has a handful of counts. A far larger clone is just one base off, so this is likely a read error. The chain employs TRDV2 and TRDJ3, with D maybe TRDD3 (5 bases). Looked up from germline, CDR1 is GEAIGNYY and CDR2 is EKD. The CDR3 has 18 residues. CDR3 nucleotides: TGTGCCTGTGACACCGGCGGGCCCAGCTCCTGGGACATCCGACAGATGTTTTTC. This codes for CACDTGGPSSWDIRQMFF.

As to this clone: This clone may be a read error of a much larger clone one base away. The J gene call is TRDJ1, but no V gene call exists; TRDD3, as called in the table, went unchecked against the DNA. CDR3 length equals 18 residues. The CDR3 here is CACDPVPVPTGGFDKLIF. The CDR3 nucleotides read TGTGCCTGTGACCCGGTCCCGGTACCAACTGGGGGATTCGATAAACTCATCTTT.

This chain uses TRDV2 with TRDJ2, with 9 bases matching TRDD3. TCRdb does not report a J gene; here it was assigned by matching the DNA to germline references. This CDR3 comprises 22 residues. The trim removed 2 bases at V and 0 bases at J, leaving 21 bases unmatched. CDR1 is GEAIGNYY, CDR2 EKD, per germline. The CDR3 DNA reads as TGTGCCTGTGACAGCTTACTGGGGGAGACTCCCCATCAGACCTCTTTGACAGCACAACTCTTCTTT. This sequence encodes CACDSLLGETPHQTSLTAQLFF.

To note about this clone: A far larger clone is off by one base, so a read error is likely. The CDR3 reads CACDTVGNPIRDKLIF. CDR3 nucleotides: TGTGCCTGTGACACCGTAGGTAACCCAATCCGCGATAAACTCATCTTT. No V segment was called; the J segment is TRDJ1. CDR3 size: 16 residues.

As for this clone: A clone one base away is much larger, so this may be a read error. Other DNA sequences in the same sample also yield this CDR3. J is TRDJ1 and V is TRDV2; 8 nucleotides line up with TRDD3. The length of the CDR3 is 22 residues. Looked up from germline, CDR1 is GEAIGNYY and CDR2 is EKD. CDR3 DNA: TGTGCCTGTGACACCGTGGTCATGCGTACTGGGGGGGAAACCCAGTACACAGATAAACTCATCTTT. Translation gives CACDTVVMRTGGETQYTDKLIF.

This clone was counted a few times. This may stem from a read error, because a much larger clone lies one nucleotide away. This chain uses TRDV2 with TRDJ3; D remains unclear. Germline-derived CDR1 and CDR2 are GEAIGNYY and EKD. The ends were cut back, 3 bases at V and 0 bases at J, with 23 bases in the middle. The CDR3 has 21 amino acids. DNA for the CDR3: TGTGCCTGTGACCCGTCCCCGTGGGAGGGACAAAACTCCTGGGACACCCGACAGATGTTTTTC. This gives the protein CACDPSPWEGQNSWDTRQMFF.

As for this clone: One base away lies a much larger clone, so this may be a sequencing read error. At the DNA level, this CDR3 is encoded by other sequences in the same sample as well. This chain joins TRDV2 and TRDJ3; 9 nucleotides match TRDD3. Germline values: CDR1 GEAIGNYY, CDR2 EKD. This CDR3 has 18 residues. CDR3 nucleotides: TGTGCCTGTGACACTGGGGATACGCTCTCCTGGGACACACGACAGATGTTTTTC. Its translation: CACDTGDTLSWDTRQMFF.

This clone is hyperexpanded in the sample. Other DNA sequences in the sample encode the same CDR3. The genes are TRDV2 and TRDJ1, with 12 bases fitting TRDD3. The CDR3 sequence is 18 residues long. Germline trimming cut 0 bases from V and 2 bases from J; bases unmatched to any gene: 9. From germline, CDR1 is GEAIGNYY and CDR2 EKD. CDR3 in DNA: TGTGCCTGTGACACCGTGGCTGGGGGATACGCGAGGACCGATAAACTCATCTTT. This encodes CACDTVAGGYARTDKLIF.

Points on this clone: Since a far larger clone is one base different, this is likely a read error. This sequence joins TRDV2 and TRDJ1; a weak D match, TRDD3 (6 bases). TCRdb offers no J gene call, so here the DNA was matched to germline to obtain one. Germline V gene lookup returns CDR1 GEAIGNYY and CDR2 EKD. The CDR3 has 22 amino acids. V lost 3 bases and J lost 0, with 34 bases in between. CDR3 DNA: TGTGCCTGTGACCCATTATCCGGAATTACTGGGCGATACGGGACAAACACCGATAAACTCATCTTT. Translated: CACDPLSGITGRYGTNTDKLIF.

The CDR3 sequence: CACDAAGGYAAWDTRQMFF. For the CDR3, the DNA is TGTGCCTGTGACGCCGCCGGGGGATACGCGGCCTGGGACACCCGACAGATGTTTTTC. The rearrangement links TRDV2 to TRDJ3; TRDD3 agrees at 10 bases. Germline matching of the DNA provided the J gene here, since TCRdb leaves it blank. The germline V gene encodes CDR1 GEAIGNYY and CDR2 EKD. Germline trimming cut 3 bases from V and 2 bases from J; bases unmatched to any gene: 9. The CDR3 loop spans 19 amino acids.

This clone is large within its sample. The rearrangement uses TRDV2 and TRDJ1; possibly TRDD3 for D (5 bases). V gave up 3 bases and J gave up 6 bases, with 13 bases separating them. In germline, CDR1 is GEAIGNYY, CDR2 EKD. CDR3 length equals 13 residues. The CDR3 sequence: CACDALLDHKLIF. For the CDR3, the DNA is TGTGCCTGTGACGCATTACTGGATCATAAACTCATCTTT.